This T cell receptor beta chain was obtained from a study of identical twins (dated by TCRdb to 2016 to 2018). At the level of the whole study: The study deep-sequenced TCR alpha and beta repertoires from monozygotic twins, unrelated adults of various ages and cord blood to test whether fetal clonotypes persist. To rule out contamination, replicate twin experiments were performed at different times with different library preparation protocols.

The library relied on 5' RACE. The sequencer was an Illumina HiSeq 2000. Template switching introduced a universal primer binding site; the final cDNA contained a unique molecular identifier, enabling accurate counting of TCR cDNA molecules. Specific primers in the conserved constant-segment region were used to synthesize first-strand cDNA for the TCR alpha and beta chains. To control for contamination, every cDNA library was double barcoded, receiving both a SMART-Mk sample barcode and Illumina barcodes. Two successive PCR steps introduced TruSeq adapter sequences along with Illumina sample barcodes. The TCR alpha and beta cDNA libraries were sequenced on the Illumina HiSeq platform using custom primers. Per the authors' processing: MiGEC was used to process raw reads and extract unique molecular identifiers, and MiXCR was used to find CDR3 positions. Recombination models were inferred per individual with the repgenHMM and IGoR tools using an EM algorithm. Shared clonotype analysis was performed with the tcR package in R, normalizing sharing by the product of cloneset sizes. Out-of-frame nonproductive sequences were analyzed to study raw recombination free of thymic and clonal selection effects. TCRdb reworked the public reads: Q25 trimming with fastp, MiXCR clone assembly, productive beta chains retained. Every entry covers one CDR3 protein and lists the most common genes and DNA from its rows. The authors' filters were not applied to this entry. This sample gives around 470,000 distinct CDR3 sequences in total; 14% of them show up just once. Of the sample, about 0.52% falls within the top ten clones.

Only healthy Caucasian donors were included. Three pairs of female monozygotic twins, all aged about 18 to 30 years, were included in the twin cohort. Positive isolation kits from Invitrogen were used to isolate CD4+ and CD8+ T cell populations. The study at large found these results: Because the same donors could not be followed over many years, conclusions were based on cross-sectional statistical analysis. Invariant T cells such as MAIT and iNKT could partly confound zero-insertion analyses, though diverse VJ usage argued against this for most clonotypes. Recombination models systematically underestimated out-of-frame TCR alpha sharing in monozygotic twins but agreed with sharing between unrelated individuals. The excess sharing between twins in beta out-of-frame sequences was weaker because fewer shared sequences reduced the signal-to-noise ratio. Compared with coincidental sharing between unrelated individuals, out-of-frame TCR alpha sequences shared between twins showed an excess of sequences with low generation probability. Abundant cord blood beta clonotypes carried fewer insertions; young adult naive repertoires showed a weaker similar trend, while memory repertoires showed none.

Trimming costs V 3 bases and J 5 bases, and their ends lie 11 bases apart. The CDR1 and CDR2 encoded by the germline V gene are KGHSH and LQKENI. The CDR3 sequence holds 14 residues, the cysteine and phenylalanine included. The entry retains the CDR3 DNA only, 42 bases that are in frame from base 1. With regard to this clonotype: Its antigen remains unidentified. No base quality values were provided; no much bigger clone lies one nucleotide off.

This sample also belongs to another study, concerning yellow fever vaccine responses in identical twins. The second study's paper adds: The T cell response to vaccination in identical twins was reported by the authors to appear partly convergent and partly personalized. Focusing on identical twins, the study followed the T cell clones that responded to the vaccine, and did so with precision.

The TCR was taken from a young woman in good health. Sequencing was carried out using CD4+ T cells sorted from blood. This chain is built from TRBV18 and TRBJ2-1; a tentative D call is TRBD2 (6 bases match). The CDR3 region reads CASSPSLADNEQFF. The base sequence is TGTGCCAGCTCACCGTCACTAGCAGACAATGAGCAGTTCTTC.